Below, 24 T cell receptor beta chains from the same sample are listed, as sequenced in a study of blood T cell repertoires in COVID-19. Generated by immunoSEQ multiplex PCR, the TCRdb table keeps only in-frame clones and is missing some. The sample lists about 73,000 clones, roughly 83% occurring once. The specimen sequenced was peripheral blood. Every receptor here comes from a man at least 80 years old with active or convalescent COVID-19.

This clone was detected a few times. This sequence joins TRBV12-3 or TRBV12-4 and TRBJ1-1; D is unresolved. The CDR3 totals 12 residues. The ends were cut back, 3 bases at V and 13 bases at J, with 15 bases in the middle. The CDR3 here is CASSLGLFHGFF. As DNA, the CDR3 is TGTGCCAGCAGTTTGGGCCTCTTCCACGGTTTCTTT.

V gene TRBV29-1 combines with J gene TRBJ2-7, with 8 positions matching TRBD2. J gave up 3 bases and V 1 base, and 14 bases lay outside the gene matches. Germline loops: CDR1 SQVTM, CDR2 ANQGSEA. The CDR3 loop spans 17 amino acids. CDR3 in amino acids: CSVEVRTLGSGGYEQYF. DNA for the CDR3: TGCAGCGTTGAAGTCCGAACCCTGGGGAGCGGGGGCTACGAGCAGTACTTC.

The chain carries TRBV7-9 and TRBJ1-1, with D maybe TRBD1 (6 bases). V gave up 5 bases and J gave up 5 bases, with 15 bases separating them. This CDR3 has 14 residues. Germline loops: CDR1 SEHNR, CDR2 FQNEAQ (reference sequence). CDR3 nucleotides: TGTGCCAGCAGCCGGAACAGGGTGTGGACTGAAGCTTTCTTT. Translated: CASSRNRVWTEAFF.

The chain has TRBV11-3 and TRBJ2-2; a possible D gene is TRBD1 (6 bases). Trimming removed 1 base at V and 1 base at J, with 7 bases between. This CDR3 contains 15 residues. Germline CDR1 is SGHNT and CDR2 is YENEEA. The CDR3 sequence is CASSLGTVNTGELFF. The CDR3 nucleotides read TGTGCCAGCAGCTTAGGGACAGTGAACACCGGGGAGCTGTTTTTT.

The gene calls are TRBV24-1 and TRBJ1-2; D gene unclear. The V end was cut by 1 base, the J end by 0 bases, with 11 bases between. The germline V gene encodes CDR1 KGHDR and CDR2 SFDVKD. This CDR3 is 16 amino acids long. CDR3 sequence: CATSDFRRRANYGYTF. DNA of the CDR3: TGTGCCACCAGTGATTTTCGACGGAGAGCTAACTATGGCTACACCTTC.

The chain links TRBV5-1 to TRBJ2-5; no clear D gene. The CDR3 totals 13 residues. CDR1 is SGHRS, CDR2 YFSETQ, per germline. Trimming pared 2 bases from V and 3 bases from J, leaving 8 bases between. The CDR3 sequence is CASSFGQEETQYF. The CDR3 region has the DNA TGCGCCAGCAGCTTCGGTCAAGAAGAGACCCAGTACTTC.

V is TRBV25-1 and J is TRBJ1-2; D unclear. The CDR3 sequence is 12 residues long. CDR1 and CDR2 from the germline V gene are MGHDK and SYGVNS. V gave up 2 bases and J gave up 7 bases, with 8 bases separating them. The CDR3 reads CASSELPSGYTF. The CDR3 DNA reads TGTGCCAGCAGTGAACTCCCCTCTGGCTACACCTTC.

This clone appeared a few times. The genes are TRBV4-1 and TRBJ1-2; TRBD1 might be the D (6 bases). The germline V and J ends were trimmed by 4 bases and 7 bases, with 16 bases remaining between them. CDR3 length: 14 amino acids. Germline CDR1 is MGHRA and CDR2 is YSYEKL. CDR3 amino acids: CASSRSGARSGYTF. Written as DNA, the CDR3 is TGCGCCAGCAGCCGCTCAGGGGCCCGCTCTGGCTACACCTTC.

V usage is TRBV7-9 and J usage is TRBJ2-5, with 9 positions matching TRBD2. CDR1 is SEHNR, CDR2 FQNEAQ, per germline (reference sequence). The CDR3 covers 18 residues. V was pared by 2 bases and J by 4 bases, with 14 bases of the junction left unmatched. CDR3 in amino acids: CASSLLVSGSKLGETQYF. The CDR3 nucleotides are TGTGCCAGCAGCTTACTAGTTAGCGGGAGCAAATTGGGAGAGACCCAGTACTTC.

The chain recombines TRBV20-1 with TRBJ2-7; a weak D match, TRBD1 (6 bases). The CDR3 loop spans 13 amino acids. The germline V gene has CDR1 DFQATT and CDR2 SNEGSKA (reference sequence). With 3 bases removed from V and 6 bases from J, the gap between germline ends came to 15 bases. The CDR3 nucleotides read TGCAGTGCTAGTGGCAGGGGTGCGGTCGAGCAGTACTTC. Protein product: CSASGRGAVEQYF.

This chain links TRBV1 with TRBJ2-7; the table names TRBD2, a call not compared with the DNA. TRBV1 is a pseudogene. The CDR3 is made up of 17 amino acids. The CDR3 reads CTSSPRSERDDGYEQYF. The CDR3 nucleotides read TGCACCAGCAGCCCTCGTTCGGAGCGGGACGATGGATACGAGCAGTACTTC.

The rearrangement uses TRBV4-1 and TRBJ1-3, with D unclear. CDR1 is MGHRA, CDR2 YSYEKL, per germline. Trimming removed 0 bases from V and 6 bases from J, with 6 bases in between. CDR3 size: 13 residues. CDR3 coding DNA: TGCGCCAGCAGCCAAGACAAGCAAAACACCATATATTTT. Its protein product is CASSQDKQNTIYF.

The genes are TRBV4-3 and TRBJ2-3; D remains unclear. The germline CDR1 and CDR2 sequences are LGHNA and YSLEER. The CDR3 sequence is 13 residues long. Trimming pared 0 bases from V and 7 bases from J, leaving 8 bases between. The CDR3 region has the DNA TGCGCCAGCAGCCAAGATCACGAGTATACGCAGTATTTT. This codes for CASSQDHEYTQYF.

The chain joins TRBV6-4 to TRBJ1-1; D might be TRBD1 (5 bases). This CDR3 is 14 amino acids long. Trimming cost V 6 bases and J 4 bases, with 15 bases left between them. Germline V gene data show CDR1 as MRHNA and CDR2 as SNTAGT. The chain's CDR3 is CASRPEQVSTEAFF. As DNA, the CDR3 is TGTGCCAGCAGGCCCGAACAGGTATCCACTGAAGCTTTCTTT.

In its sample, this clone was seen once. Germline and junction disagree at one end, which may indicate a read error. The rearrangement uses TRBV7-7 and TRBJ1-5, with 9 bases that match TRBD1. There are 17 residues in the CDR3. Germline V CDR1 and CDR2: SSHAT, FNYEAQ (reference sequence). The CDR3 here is CASSLDRGRGNRQPQHF. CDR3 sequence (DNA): TGTGCTAGCAGCTTGGACAGGGGAAGGGGTAATAGACAGCCCCAGCATTTT.

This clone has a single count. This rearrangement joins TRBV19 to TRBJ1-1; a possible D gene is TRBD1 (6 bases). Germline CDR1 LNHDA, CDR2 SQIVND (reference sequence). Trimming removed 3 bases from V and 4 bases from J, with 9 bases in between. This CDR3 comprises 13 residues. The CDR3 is CASSIRGPTEAFF. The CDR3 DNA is TGTGCCAGTAGTATCAGGGGCCCCACTGAAGCTTTCTTT.

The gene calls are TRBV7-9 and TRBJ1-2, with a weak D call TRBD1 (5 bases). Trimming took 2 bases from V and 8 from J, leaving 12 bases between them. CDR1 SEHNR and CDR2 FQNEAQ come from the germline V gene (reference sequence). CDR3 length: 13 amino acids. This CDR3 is CASSLTQANGYTF. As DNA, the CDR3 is TGTGCCAGCAGCTTAACACAGGCCAACGGCTACACCTTC.

The CDR3 sequence: CASSLPTASNTEAFF. CDR3 nucleotide sequence: TGTGCCAGCAGTTTACCTACAGCCTCGAACACTGAAGCTTTCTTT. V usage is TRBV28 and J usage is TRBJ1-1, with no clear D. V was cut by 2 bases and J by 1 base, with 11 bases left in between. The CDR3 sequence is 15 residues long. CDR1 is MDHEN and CDR2 is SYDVKM in the germline V gene.

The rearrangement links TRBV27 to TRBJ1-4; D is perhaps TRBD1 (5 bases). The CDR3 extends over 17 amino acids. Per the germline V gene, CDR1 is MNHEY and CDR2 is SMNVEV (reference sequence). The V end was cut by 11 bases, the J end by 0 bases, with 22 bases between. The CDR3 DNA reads TGTGCCCTTGAACAAGGGCGAGGAGGGGCAACTAATGAAAAACTGTTTTTT. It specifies CALEQGRGGATNEKLFF.

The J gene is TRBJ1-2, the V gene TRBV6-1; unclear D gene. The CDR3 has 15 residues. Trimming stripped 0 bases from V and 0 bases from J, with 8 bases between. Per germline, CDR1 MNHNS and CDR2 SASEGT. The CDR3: CASSEAAGPNYGYTF. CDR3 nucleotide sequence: TGTGCCAGCAGTGAAGCGGCAGGTCCTAACTATGGCTACACCTTC.

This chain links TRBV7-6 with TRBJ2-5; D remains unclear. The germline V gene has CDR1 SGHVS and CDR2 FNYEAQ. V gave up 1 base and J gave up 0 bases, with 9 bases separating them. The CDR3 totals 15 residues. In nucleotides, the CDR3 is TGTGCCAGCAGCTTAGGGCAGGCGTACCAAGAGACCCAGTACTTC. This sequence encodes CASSLGQAYQETQYF.

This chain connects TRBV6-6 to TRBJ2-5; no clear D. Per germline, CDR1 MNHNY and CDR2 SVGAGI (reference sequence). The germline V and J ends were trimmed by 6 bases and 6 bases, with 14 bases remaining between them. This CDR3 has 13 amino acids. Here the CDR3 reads CASSPALTQTQYF. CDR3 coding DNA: TGTGCCAGCAGCCCAGCCCTGACACAGACCCAGTACTTC.

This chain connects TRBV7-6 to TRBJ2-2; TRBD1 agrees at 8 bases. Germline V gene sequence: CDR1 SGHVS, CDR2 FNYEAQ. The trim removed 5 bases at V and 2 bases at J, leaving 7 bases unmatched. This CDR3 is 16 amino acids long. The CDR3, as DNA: TGTGCCAGCAGCGGCCCGGGACAGGTTAACACCGGGGAGCTGTTTTTT. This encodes CASSGPGQVNTGELFF.

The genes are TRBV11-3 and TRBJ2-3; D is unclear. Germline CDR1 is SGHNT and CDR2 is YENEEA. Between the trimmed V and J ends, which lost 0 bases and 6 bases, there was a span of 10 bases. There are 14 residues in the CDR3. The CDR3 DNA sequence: TGTGCCAGCAGCTTAGATGGCCCATTCGATACGCAGTATTTT. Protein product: CASSLDGPFDTQYF.